The 27 T cell receptor beta chains below all came from one sample that was sequenced in a study of identical twins. TCRdb re-analysed the 5' RACE reads in MiXCR, keeping a single row per CDR3 protein. The sample records around 1.7 million distinct CDR3 sequences, less than 40% being singletons. Sequencing was carried out using cord blood. These receptors all come from a newborn girl in good health.

As regards this clonotype: Since a much larger clone is just one base distant, this may be a read error. This chain uses TRBV20-1 with TRBJ2-3; no reliable D call. V was cut by 1 base and J by 0 bases, with 5 bases left in between. Germline V lookup: CDR1 DFQATT, CDR2 SNEGSKA (reference sequence). The CDR3 covers 13 residues. The CDR3 sequence is CSARVTSTDTQYF. In nucleotides, the CDR3 is TGCAGTGCTAGAGTGACTAGCACAGATACGCAGTATTTT.

V gene TRBV20-1 combines with J gene TRBJ1-4; tentative D call: TRBD1 (5 bases). The germline gives CDR1 DFQATT, CDR2 SNEGSKA (reference sequence). Deletions cut 8 bases from V and 8 bases from J, with 12 bases between. The CDR3 is 11 amino acids. This chain's CDR3 is CSPRGEEKLFF. The CDR3 bases are TGCAGTCCCCGAGGGGAAGAAAAACTGTTTTTT.

The chain is built from TRBV7-9 and TRBJ1-1; weak D call: TRBD1 (6 bases). Trimming pared 1 base from V and 5 bases from J, leaving 11 bases between. The germline V gene encodes CDR1 SEHNR and CDR2 FQNEAQ (reference sequence). This CDR3 has 14 amino acids. The CDR3 DNA follows: TGTGCCAGCAGCTTAGGGACAGTGGCTACTGAAGCTTTCTTT. Protein: CASSLGTVATEAFF.

The chain recombines TRBV27 with TRBJ2-3; the D gene is possibly TRBD2 (5 bases). CDR1 and CDR2 (germline): MNHEY, SMNVEV (reference sequence). Trimming removed 2 bases at V and 2 bases at J, with 8 bases between. The CDR3 totals 14 residues. The CDR3 sequence: CASSLTRYTDTQYF. Here the CDR3 DNA reads TGTGCCAGCAGTTTAACTAGATACACAGATACGCAGTATTTT.

This clonotype was seen a handful of times. The chain combines TRBV7-2 with TRBJ1-6; TRBD1 is a possible D gene (5 bases). This CDR3 comprises 17 residues. V dropped 3 bases and J dropped 10 bases, with 22 bases sitting between them. Germline V gives CDR1 SGHTA, CDR2 FQGNSA. The CDR3: CASSFVKSGLGASPLHF. The CDR3 DNA reads as TGTGCCAGCAGCTTCGTAAAGTCCGGCTTAGGGGCCTCACCCCTCCACTTT.

This clonotype occurred a few times. The chain carries TRBV20-1 and TRBJ2-7; TRBD2 might be the D (6 bases). Trimming shortened V by 0 bases and J by 3 bases, and 18 bases separated the two germline ends. The CDR3 length is 16 residues. From germline, CDR1 is DFQATT and CDR2 SNEGSKA (reference sequence). This chain's CDR3 is CSARDRFGGEGYEQYF. Here the CDR3 DNA reads TGCAGTGCTAGAGATCGATTCGGGGGTGAGGGCTACGAGCAGTACTTC.

This clonotype was picked up many times. The chain recombines TRBV10-3 with TRBJ2-7; TRBD1 might be the D (6 bases). The CDR3 is 14 residues long. Germline CDR1 reads ENHRY; CDR2 reads SYGVKD. V lost 2 bases and J lost 0, with 8 bases in between. CDR3 protein: CAISEPGHSYEQYF. For the CDR3, the DNA is TGTGCCATCAGTGAGCCGGGACACTCCTACGAGCAGTACTTC.

This clonotype is a singleton in its sample. The J gene is TRBJ1-1, the V gene TRBV29-1; a weak D match, TRBD1 (6 bases). The V gene lost 6 bases and the J gene lost 1 base, with 15 bases spanning the gap. The germline CDR1 and CDR2 sequences are SQVTM and ANQGSEA. The CDR3 loop spans 14 amino acids. The CDR3 DNA reads as TGCAGCGTCAAAGGGGGGACACCGAACACTGAAGCTTTCTTT. It specifies CSVKGGTPNTEAFF.

About this clonotype itself: The junction and the germline gene differ at one end; a read error may be behind it. This chain uses TRBV4-1 with TRBJ1-5; D may be TRBD1 (5 bases). The CDR3 covers 16 residues. The germline gives CDR1 MGHRA, CDR2 YSYEKL. The CDR3 sequence: CAGSQDEGWGYQPQHF. Written as DNA, the CDR3 is TGCGCCGGCAGCCAAGATGAGGGCTGGGGGTATCAGCCCCAGCATTTT.

V usage is TRBV2 and J usage is TRBJ2-1, with 7 bases that match TRBD2. V shed 7 bases and J 9 bases; nucleotides not matched to a gene: 12. Germline values: CDR1 SNHLY, CDR2 FYNNEI. The length of the CDR3 is 14 residues. DNA for the CDR3: TGTGCCAGCACCGGACTAGTGAGGTTCAGTGAGCAGTTCTTC. This codes for CASTGLVRFSEQFF.

Worth noting for this clonotype: This CDR3 fails to terminate in the conserved phenylalanine or tryptophan, so it likely reflects a read error. The rearrangement joins TRBV12-3 or TRBV12-4 to TRBJ1-1; D not certain. The CDR3 runs to 14 residues. The V end was cut by 2 bases, the J end by 2 bases, with 9 bases between. CDR3 sequence: CASSLWGPNTEAFY. DNA of the CDR3: TGTGCCAGCAGTTTATGGGGTCCAAACACTGAAGCTTTCTAT.

This clonotype was detected a few times. V and J are TRBV10-3 and TRBJ2-1; D not certain. The germline V and J ends were trimmed by 4 bases and 7 bases, with 8 bases remaining between them. The CDR3 extends over 12 amino acids. Germline V gene data show CDR1 as ENHRY and CDR2 as SYGVKD. CDR3 in DNA: TGTGCCATCAGTGGGACCCGAAATGAGCAGTTCTTC. Protein sequence: CAISGTRNEQFF.

This clonotype appeared a single time. Written as DNA, the CDR3 is TGTGCCATCAGTGAGTCTGGGACAGCTAACACTGAAGCTTTCTTT. Encoded protein: CAISESGTANTEAFF. This rearrangement joins TRBV10-3 to TRBJ1-1, with 7 nucleotides matching TRBD1. Germline V gives CDR1 ENHRY, CDR2 SYGVKD. V trimming: 0 bases; J trimming: 2 bases; junction bases outside the gene matches: 3. This CDR3 comprises 15 residues.

The chain recombines TRBV7-2 with TRBJ1-5; 10 bases agree with TRBD1. This CDR3 is 18 amino acids long. V gave up 5 bases and J gave up 0 bases; unmatched junction bases: 10. Germline CDR1 reads SGHTA; CDR2 reads FQGNSA. The CDR3 protein is CASSLRQGARISNQPQHF. In DNA form, the CDR3 reads TGTGCCAGCAGCCTACGACAGGGGGCTAGAATTAGCAATCAGCCCCAGCATTTT.

This clonotype occurred a few times. V is TRBV5-1 and J is TRBJ2-5; TRBD2 matches at 12 bases. V lost 4 bases to trimming and J lost 7 bases; unmatched junction nucleotides: 5. The CDR3 totals 14 residues. Germline V gives CDR1 SGHRS, CDR2 YFSETQ. The CDR3 coding sequence is TGCGCCAGCAGCGTGACTAGCGGGGGCATGACCCAGTACTTC. Amino acid sequence: CASSVTSGGMTQYF.

This clonotype was seen a handful of times. The chain combines TRBV20-1 with TRBJ2-1; 8 nucleotides match TRBD2. Losses at the gene ends were 5 bases for V and 3 bases for J; bases not matched to a gene: 6. The germline CDR1 and CDR2 sequences are DFQATT and SNEGSKA (reference sequence). The CDR3 length is 14 residues. This CDR3 is CSAWAGGYYNEQFF. The DNA for the CDR3 is TGCAGTGCTTGGGCGGGGGGATACTACAATGAGCAGTTCTTC.

The chain combines TRBV7-8 with TRBJ2-2; the D gene is possibly TRBD1 (7 bases). The CDR3 runs 16 residues. V was cut by 1 base and J by 5 bases, with 14 bases left in between. Germline values: CDR1 SGHVS, CDR2 FQNEAQ. CDR3 residues: CASSLGGRGVTGELFF. In nucleotides, the CDR3 is TGTGCCAGCAGCTTAGGGGGCAGGGGGGTTACCGGGGAGCTGTTTTTT.

This clonotype has just a few counts. The CDR3 region has the DNA TGTGCCAGCAGCCCTACTAGCGGGGGGACCTCTAGCACAGATACGCAGTATTTT. Protein product: CASSPTSGGTSSTDTQYF. This chain uses TRBV4-2 with TRBJ2-3, with 12 positions matching TRBD2. V shed 4 bases and J 0 bases; nucleotides not matched to a gene: 8. Germline assignment: CDR1 LGHNA and CDR2 YNFKEQ. The CDR3 has 18 amino acids.

This clonotype was seen more than once but under ten times. This sequence joins TRBV20-1 and TRBJ2-5; D may be TRBD1 (5 bases). Trimming removed 3 bases from V and 0 bases from J, with 8 bases in between. The CDR3 has 13 amino acids. The germline V gene has CDR1 DFQATT and CDR2 SNEGSKA (reference sequence). The chain's CDR3 is CSASYRYQETQYF. The CDR3, as DNA: TGCAGTGCTAGTTACAGGTACCAAGAGACCCAGTACTTC.

The chain recombines TRBV28 with TRBJ2-7; D is unclear. Germline V gives CDR1 MDHEN, CDR2 SYDVKM. The CDR3 covers 14 residues. With 3 bases removed from V and 7 bases from J, the gap between germline ends came to 16 bases. DNA of the CDR3: TGTGCCAGCAGTTTCGGGTATGCTCCTAGAGAGCAGTACTTC. It specifies CASSFGYAPREQYF.

This chain links TRBV5-1 with TRBJ2-7; TRBD2 matches at 12 bases. The germline V gene encodes CDR1 SGHRS and CDR2 YFSETQ. This CDR3 region has 17 residues. The ends lost 5 bases at V and 0 bases at J; junction bases unmatched: 9. The chain's CDR3 is CASSSGLAGSLSYEQYF. CDR3 nucleotides: TGCGCCAGCAGTTCGGGACTAGCGGGTAGCCTCTCCTACGAGCAGTACTTC.

This clonotype appeared many times. This chain links TRBV6-1 with TRBJ2-3; 8 nucleotides line up with TRBD2. The CDR3 has 16 amino acids. Per germline, CDR1 MNHNS and CDR2 SASEGT. Trimming removed 0 bases from V and 2 bases from J; junction bases left unmatched: 4. DNA of the CDR3: TGTGCCAGCAGTGAAGCGCGGACTAGCACCACAGATACGCAGTATTTT. This translates into CASSEARTSTTDTQYF.

This clonotype was observed a few times. The V gene is TRBV3-1, the J gene TRBJ2-3; TRBD2 matches at 9 bases. CDR3 length equals 15 residues. V lost 5 bases and J lost 3; bases outside the gene matches: 6. Germline-derived CDR1 and CDR2 are LGHDT and YNNKEL (reference sequence). The CDR3 sequence: CASSASSGTTDTQYF. Written as DNA, the CDR3 is TGTGCCAGCAGCGCCTCTAGCGGGACAACAGATACGCAGTATTTT.

This clonotype was counted a few times. The chain employs TRBV27 and TRBJ2-3, with D possibly being TRBD2 (6 bases). V was shortened by 8 bases and J by 6 bases, with 9 bases between the two germline ends. The germline V gene has CDR1 MNHEY and CDR2 SMNVEV (reference sequence). CDR3 size: 11 residues. The CDR3 DNA follows: TGTGCCAGCGGGGGGAGGGATACGCAGTATTTT. It translates to CASGGRDTQYF.

This clonotype was found a few times. The J gene is TRBJ1-6, the V gene TRBV20-1; D is uncertain. Germline-derived CDR1 and CDR2 are DFQATT and SNEGSKA (reference sequence). CDR3 length: 14 amino acids. With 3 bases removed from V and 4 bases from J, the gap between germline ends came to 10 bases. CDR3 nucleotides: TGCAGTGCTAGGGCAGCTCCGTATAATTCACCCCTCCACTTT. As protein: CSARAAPYNSPLHF.

The rearrangement links TRBV14 to TRBJ1-5; 10 bases match TRBD1. V lost 0 bases, J lost 4 bases, and 6 bases stayed unmatched. The CDR3 extends over 17 amino acids. Per germline, CDR1 SGHDN and CDR2 FVKESK. The CDR3 DNA reads TGTGCCAGCAGCCAAGATAGGAAGGACAGGGGGAATCAGCCCCAGCATTTT. As protein: CASSQDRKDRGNQPQHF. Drawing the rest from reference TRBV14 and TRBJ1-5, the complete variable domain is EAGVTQFPSHSVIEKGQTVTLRCDPISGHDNLYWYRRVMGKEIKFLLHFVKESKQDESGMPNNRFLAERTGGTYSTLKVQPAELEDSGVYFCASSQDRKDRGNQPQHFGDGTRLSIL.

As concerns this clonotype: A read error is possible here, since a much larger clone lies one base away. The J gene is TRBJ1-2, the V gene TRBV10-3; possible D gene TRBD1, 5 bases. Germline CDR1 ENHRY, CDR2 SYGVKD. CDR3 size: 12 residues. Trimming removed 2 bases from V and 5 bases from J, with 6 bases in between. This CDR3 is CAISEKGYGYTF. CDR3 bases: TGTGCCATCAGTGAGAAGGGGTATGGCTACACCTTC.